Below are 14 T cell receptor beta chains sequenced from a single sample in a study of blood T cell repertoires in COVID-19. Profiling relied on immunoSEQ multiplex PCR, and the TCRdb table lists in-frame clones only, not all of them. Of approximately 240,000 clones listed, about 90% are singletons. Sequencing used peripheral blood. The source is a woman in her thirties who had recovered from COVID-19.

This clone was recorded a few times. The chain combines TRBV27 with TRBJ1-6, with 7 positions matching TRBD1. CDR3 size: 16 residues. V dropped 5 bases and J dropped 12; count of bases not matched to a gene: 16. The germline gives CDR1 MNHEY, CDR2 SMNVEV (reference sequence). CDR3 nucleotides: TGTGCCAGCAGTCTAGAGGAGACAGGGCCGTGGGGACCCCTCCACTTT. Protein sequence: CASSLEETGPWGPLHF.

This rearrangement joins TRBV7-2 to TRBJ1-4; tentatively, D is TRBD1 (5 bases). There are 15 residues in the CDR3. The germline V and J ends were trimmed by 1 base and 8 bases, with 14 bases remaining between them. Germline V gene lookup returns CDR1 SGHTA and CDR2 FQGNSA. The CDR3 bases are TGTGCCAGCAGCTTAGTGGCAGGGTTGGGCGAAAAACTGTTTTTT. Protein sequence: CASSLVAGLGEKLFF. The whole variable domain, filled in from reference TRBV7-2 and TRBJ1-4, reads GAGVSQSPSNKVTEKGKDVELRCDPISGHTALYWYRQSLGQGLEFLIYFQGNSAPDKSGLPSDRFSAERTGGSVSTLTIQRTQQEDSAVYLCASSLVAGLGEKLFFGSGTQLSVL.

The chain couples TRBV6-1 to TRBJ1-5; TRBD1 agrees at 9 bases. The CDR3 sequence is 18 residues long. Germline V lookup: CDR1 MNHNS, CDR2 SASEGT. With V trimmed by 3 bases and J by 0 bases, 9 bases remained unmatched. For the CDR3, the DNA is TGTGCCAGCAGTGAGGGACAGGGACGTGCTTATAGCAATCAGCCCCAGCATTTT. Residues: CASSEGQGRAYSNQPQHF.

This chain joins TRBV5-1 and TRBJ2-7; D is possibly TRBD1 (6 bases). Trimming cost V 5 bases and J 7 bases, with 13 bases left between them. Per the germline V gene, CDR1 is SGHRS and CDR2 is YFSETQ. The CDR3 is 12 amino acids. The CDR3 sequence: CASRGQSGEQYF. In nucleotides, the CDR3 is TGCGCCAGCAGAGGACAGTCTGGGGAGCAGTACTTC.

This sequence joins TRBV6-6 and TRBJ1-5; D possibly corresponds to TRBD1 (5 bases). V was trimmed by 8 bases and J by 3 bases, leaving 14 bases between them. Germline V CDR1 and CDR2: MNHNY, SVGAGI (reference sequence). This CDR3 contains 14 residues. The CDR3: CASAQTAFNQPQHF. CDR3 nucleotides: TGTGCCAGCGCACAGACAGCCTTCAATCAGCCCCAGCATTTT.

V gene TRBV7-2 combines with J gene TRBJ1-2; D is undetermined. The CDR3 consists of 14 residues. V was clipped by 3 bases and J by 6 bases, with 14 bases between them. Germline assignment: CDR1 SGHTA and CDR2 FQGNSA. The CDR3 spells CASSFWAASHGYTF. In DNA, the CDR3 is TGTGCCAGCAGCTTCTGGGCAGCAAGCCATGGCTACACCTTC.

This clone has only one observation. This rearrangement joins TRBV5-1 to TRBJ1-1; D may be TRBD1 (5 bases). This CDR3 has 14 residues. The germline gives CDR1 SGHRS, CDR2 YFSETQ. V was shortened by 3 bases and J by 4 bases, with 13 bases between the two germline ends. The CDR3 loop reads CASSSGGVGTEAFF. The CDR3 region has the DNA TGCGCCAGCAGCTCCGGAGGGGTAGGCACTGAAGCTTTCTTT.

The CDR3 loop reads CASSDRQGRSYEQYF. The CDR3 DNA reads TGCGCCAGCAGTGACCGACAGGGCCGCTCCTACGAGCAGTACTTC. The rearrangement joins TRBV10-2 to TRBJ2-7, with 7 bases matching TRBD1. Trimming took 3 bases from V and 0 from J; bases not matched to a gene: 5. CDR1 is WSHSY and CDR2 is SAAADI in the germline V gene. This CDR3 spans 15 amino acids.

This clone turned up a few times. V gene TRBV5-1 combines with J gene TRBJ2-5; 9 bases align to TRBD1. Germline V CDR1 and CDR2: SGHRS, YFSETQ. J lost 5 bases, V lost 6 bases, and 2 bases had no gene match. This CDR3 is built from 12 residues. The CDR3, as DNA: TGCGCCAGCAAGACAGGGGGGGAGACCCAGTACTTC. This translates into CASKTGGETQYF.

The CDR3 reads CASSVDSFYNSPLHF. The DNA of the CDR3 is TGTGCCAGCAGCGTAGACAGCTTTTATAATTCACCCCTCCACTTT. The chain joins TRBV9 to TRBJ1-6; D gene unclear. This CDR3 is built from 15 residues. The germline V and J ends were trimmed by 0 bases and 4 bases, with 8 bases remaining between them. The germline gives CDR1 SGDLS, CDR2 YYNGEE. The entire variable domain, with the rest obtained from reference TRBV9 and TRBJ1-6, is as follows: DSGVTQTPKHLITATGQRVTLRCSPRSGDLSVYWYQQSLDQGLQFLIQYYNGEERAKGNILERFSAQQFPDLHSELNLSSLELGDSALYFCASSVDSFYNSPLHFGNGTRLTVT.

J is TRBJ2-3 and V is TRBV24-1; 10 nucleotides match TRBD1. Germline values: CDR1 KGHDR, CDR2 SFDVKD. Losses at the gene ends were 4 bases for V and 3 bases for J; bases not matched to a gene: 9. CDR3 size: 17 residues. The CDR3 DNA reads TGTGCCACCAGTGAGGCTGGACAGGGGGATTTGACAGATACGCAGTATTTT. Protein: CATSEAGQGDLTDTQYF.

The rearrangement joins TRBV7-2 to TRBJ2-7; tentative D call: TRBD1 (6 bases). The CDR3 sequence is 13 residues long. V gave up 5 bases and J gave up 4 bases, with 12 bases separating them. Germline-derived CDR1 and CDR2 are SGHTA and FQGNSA. CDR3 protein: CASSMEQGYEQYF. In DNA, the CDR3 is TGTGCCAGCAGCATGGAACAGGGTTACGAGCAGTACTTC.

The V gene is TRBV9, the J gene TRBJ2-3; 10 bases align to TRBD2. There are 17 residues in the CDR3. Germline V gene data show CDR1 as SGDLS and CDR2 as YYNGEE. Trimming took 0 bases from V and 3 from J; bases not matched to a gene: 7. The DNA of the CDR3 is TGTGCCAGCAGCGTAGCTTTGAGCGGGGGGGTGACAGATACGCAGTATTTT. Translation gives CASSVALSGGVTDTQYF.

The chain links TRBV6-5 to TRBJ2-7; 7 bases agree with TRBD1. The V and J ends lost 2 bases and 3 bases, in that order; junction bases with no gene match: 10. This CDR3 contains 16 residues. CDR1 and CDR2 from the germline V gene are MNHEY and SVGAGI. The CDR3 sequence is CASSYTPGQSYYEQYF. The DNA for the CDR3 is TGTGCCAGCAGTTACACCCCGGGACAGTCCTACTACGAGCAGTACTTC.